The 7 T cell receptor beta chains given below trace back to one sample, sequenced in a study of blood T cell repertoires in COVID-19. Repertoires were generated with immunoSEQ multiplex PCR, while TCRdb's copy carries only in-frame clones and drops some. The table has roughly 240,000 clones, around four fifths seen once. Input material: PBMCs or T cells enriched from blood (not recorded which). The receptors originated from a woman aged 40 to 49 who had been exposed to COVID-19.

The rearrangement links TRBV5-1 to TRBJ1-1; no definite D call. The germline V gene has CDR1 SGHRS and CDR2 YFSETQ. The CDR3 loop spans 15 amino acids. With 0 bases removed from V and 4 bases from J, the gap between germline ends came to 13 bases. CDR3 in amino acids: CASSLVTPRGTEAFF. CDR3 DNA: TGCGCCAGCAGCTTGGTGACCCCCAGAGGCACTGAAGCTTTCTTT.

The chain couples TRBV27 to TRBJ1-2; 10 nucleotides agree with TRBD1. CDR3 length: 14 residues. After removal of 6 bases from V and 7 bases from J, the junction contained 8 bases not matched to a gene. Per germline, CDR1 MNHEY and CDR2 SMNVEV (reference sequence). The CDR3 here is CASRMGQGNGGYTF. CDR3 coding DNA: TGTGCCAGCAGGATGGGACAGGGGAATGGTGGCTACACCTTC.

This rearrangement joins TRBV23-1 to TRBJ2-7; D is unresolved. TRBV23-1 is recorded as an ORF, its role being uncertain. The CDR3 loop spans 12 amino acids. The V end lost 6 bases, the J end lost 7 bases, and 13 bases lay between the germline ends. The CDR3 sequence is CASSPSRFEQYF. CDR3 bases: TGCGCCAGCAGCCCCTCGCGGTTTGAGCAGTACTTC.

The CDR3 spells CASNREGDFSGELFF. Here the CDR3 DNA reads TGTGCCAGCAACCGAGAAGGGGACTTTTCCGGGGAGCTGTTTTTT. This rearrangement joins TRBV19 to TRBJ2-2; D is possibly TRBD2 (6 bases). Trimming took off 9 bases at V and 6 bases at J, with 20 bases between the two ends. CDR1 is LNHDA and CDR2 is SQIVND in the germline V gene (reference sequence). The length of the CDR3 is 15 residues.

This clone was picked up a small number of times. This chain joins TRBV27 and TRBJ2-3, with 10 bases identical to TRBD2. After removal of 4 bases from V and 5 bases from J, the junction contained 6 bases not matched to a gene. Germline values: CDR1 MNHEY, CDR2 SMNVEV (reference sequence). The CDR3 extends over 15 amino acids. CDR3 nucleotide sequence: TGTGCCAGCAGTTCACCGGGACTAGCGCAAGATACGCAGTATTTT. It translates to CASSSPGLAQDTQYF.

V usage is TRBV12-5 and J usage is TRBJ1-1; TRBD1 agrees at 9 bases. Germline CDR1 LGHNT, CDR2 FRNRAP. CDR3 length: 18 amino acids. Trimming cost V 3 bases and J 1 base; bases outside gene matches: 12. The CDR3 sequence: CASGFHVDRGTRNTEAFF. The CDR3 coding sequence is TGTGCTAGTGGTTTTCACGTGGACAGGGGAACAAGGAACACTGAAGCTTTCTTT.

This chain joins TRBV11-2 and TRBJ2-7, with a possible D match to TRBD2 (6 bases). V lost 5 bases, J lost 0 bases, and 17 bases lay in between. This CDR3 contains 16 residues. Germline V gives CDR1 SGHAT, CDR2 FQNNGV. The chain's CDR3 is CASSPRRGLSSYEQYF. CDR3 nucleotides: TGTGCCAGCAGCCCCCGTAGGGGACTCAGCTCCTACGAGCAGTACTTC.